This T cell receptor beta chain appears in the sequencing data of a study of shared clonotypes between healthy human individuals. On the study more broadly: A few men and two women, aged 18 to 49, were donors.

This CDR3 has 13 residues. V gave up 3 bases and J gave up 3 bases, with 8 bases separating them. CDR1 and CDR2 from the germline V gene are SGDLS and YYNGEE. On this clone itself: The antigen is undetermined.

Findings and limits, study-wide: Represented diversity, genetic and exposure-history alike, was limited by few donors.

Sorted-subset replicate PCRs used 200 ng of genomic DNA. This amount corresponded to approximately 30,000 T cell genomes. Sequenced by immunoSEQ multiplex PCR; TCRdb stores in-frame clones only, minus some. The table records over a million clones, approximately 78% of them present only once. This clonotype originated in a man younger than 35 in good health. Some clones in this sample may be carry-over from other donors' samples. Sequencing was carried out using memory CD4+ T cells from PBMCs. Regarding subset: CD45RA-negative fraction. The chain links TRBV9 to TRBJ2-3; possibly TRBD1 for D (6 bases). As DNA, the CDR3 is TGTGCCAGCAGCGGGGACACAACAGATACGCAGTATTTT. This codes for CASSGDTTDTQYF.